The rows below give T cell receptor beta chains drawn from one sample of a study of T cell repertoires in cytomegalovirus infection. For these TCRs, the target antigens are not known. TCRdb re-called the reads with MiXCR, one entry per CDR3 protein. The table has a few hundred thousand distinct CDR3 sequences, less than 25% seen once. The sequencing used cultured PBMCs, collected from culture after CMV antigen stimulation. The receptors originated from a human donor in good health (CMV status not recorded). Some clones in this sample may be carry-over from other donors' samples. Both conserved end residues are part of each CDR3.

cdr3_aa: CASSFKGQIYGYTF
v_call: TRBV7-2
j_call: TRBJ1-2

cdr3_aa: CASSSLPPTGVSFLNTEAFF
v_call: TRBV7-9
j_call: TRBJ1-1

cdr3_aa: CASSLEDSNQPQHF
v_call: TRBV7-9
j_call: TRBJ1-5

cdr3_aa: CASSSAGLAPGEQFF
v_call: TRBV11-2
j_call: TRBJ2-1

cdr3_aa: CASSFEFSGNTIYF
v_call: TRBV12-3/TRBV12-4
j_call: TRBJ1-3

cdr3_aa: CASSFSSGTGELFF
v_call: TRBV7-6
j_call: TRBJ2-2

cdr3_aa: CASSRGLAGGGEQFF
v_call: TRBV7-2
j_call: TRBJ2-1

cdr3_aa: CASSQTSGRDEQYF
v_call: TRBV4-1
j_call: TRBJ2-7

cdr3_aa: CASSLPGAGGYSYNEQFF
v_call: TRBV28
j_call: TRBJ2-1

cdr3_aa: CASSSLDRVNQETQYF
v_call: TRBV28
j_call: TRBJ2-5

cdr3_aa: CSGQGTTNEKLFF
v_call: TRBV20-1
j_call: TRBJ1-4